The entry below gives a single T cell receptor beta chain sequence along with its context. Germline V lookup: CDR1 SGHNT, CDR2 YENEEA. There are 14 residues in the CDR3. V gave up 1 base and J gave up 7 bases, with 14 bases separating them. The sample is drawn from a study of blood T cell repertoires in COVID-19. Method: immunoSEQ multiplex PCR; TCRdb's copy keeps in-frame clones and lacks some. The data contain more than 140,000 clones, about 86% of them singletons. The chain joins TRBV11-3 to TRBJ2-7, with D possibly TRBD1 on 6 matching bases. Material: peripheral blood. The sequence came from a woman aged 55-70 years with acute or convalescent COVID-19. The CDR3 region has the DNA TGTGCCAGCAGCTTAGCCCTTACAGGGCCTGAGCAGTACTTC. This codes for CASSLALTGPEQYF.